The 15 T cell receptor beta chains listed next were all sequenced from one sample in a study of T cell clones after liver transplantation. The repertoire was sequenced with immunoSEQ multiplex PCR; TCRdb's copy has only in-frame clones and lacks some. The repertoire has tens of thousands of clones, roughly nine tenths of them found once; the top ten carry roughly 2.6%. Here the sequenced sample was CD4+ T cells from blood, taken before liver transplant. These receptors all stem from a human donor who received a liver transplant.

The chain carries TRBV4-3 and TRBJ2-2; TRBD1 agrees at 11 bases. Germline V CDR1 and CDR2: LGHNA, YSLEER. With V trimmed by 8 bases and J by 6 bases, 8 bases remained unmatched. This CDR3 contains 15 residues. The CDR3 region is CASGGVGQGAGELFF. Here the CDR3 DNA reads TGCGCCAGCGGCGGCGTGGGACAGGGGGCCGGGGAGCTGTTTTTT.

This clone was observed once. The rearrangement uses TRBV9 and TRBJ2-3, with 8 bases aligning to TRBD2. V lost 0 bases and J lost 4; bases outside the gene matches: 4. CDR3 length: 15 residues. Germline CDR1 reads SGDLS; CDR2 reads YYNGEE. The CDR3 loop reads CASSVVTSGSDTQYF. The CDR3 DNA reads as TGTGCCAGCAGCGTAGTTACTAGCGGATCAGATACGCAGTATTTT.

The chain recombines TRBV11-2 with TRBJ2-5; D remains ambiguous. V lost 1 base and J 5 bases, leaving 17 bases between the germline ends. CDR1 SGHAT and CDR2 FQNNGV come from the germline V gene. The CDR3 spans 16 residues. The CDR3 bases are TGTGCCAGCAGCTTAGGCAGCCCCCGCTTCGGGGAGACCCAGTACTTC. Residues: CASSLGSPRFGETQYF.

This rearrangement joins TRBV7-3 to TRBJ2-2; D gene ambiguous. V was cut by 4 bases and J by 6 bases, with 9 bases left in between. This CDR3 is built from 13 residues. CDR1 and CDR2 from the germline V gene are SGHTA and FQGTGA. CDR3 nucleotide sequence: TGTGCCAGCAGCTATGGACGTTCCGGGGAGCTGTTTTTT. Translated: CASSYGRSGELFF.

CDR3 DNA: TGCGCCAGCAGCTTGGCCACTAGCGGCTACACCGGGGAGCTGTTTTTT. As protein: CASSLATSGYTGELFF. This chain links TRBV5-1 with TRBJ2-2; TRBD2 aligns across 8 bases. V lost 0 bases to trimming and J lost 3 bases; unmatched junction nucleotides: 4. Germline V lookup: CDR1 SGHRS, CDR2 YFSETQ. There are 16 residues in the CDR3.

This chain links TRBV6-1 with TRBJ1-2; 7 bases are shared with TRBD1. The V segment lost 3 bases and the J segment 6 bases; nucleotides outside the gene matches: 10. Per the germline V gene, CDR1 is MNHNS and CDR2 is SASEGT. CDR3 length: 15 residues. CDR3 in amino acids: CASSDGRTGGDGYTF. CDR3 coding DNA: TGTGCCAGCAGTGACGGTCGGACAGGCGGTGATGGCTACACCTTC.

The V gene is TRBV7-8, the J gene TRBJ1-5; the D gene is possibly TRBD1 (6 bases). The germline V gene has CDR1 SGHVS and CDR2 FQNEAQ. This CDR3 has 13 residues. With 3 bases removed from V and 7 bases from J, the gap between germline ends came to 10 bases. The CDR3 sequence: CASSFQGKQPQHF. CDR3 DNA: TGTGCCAGCAGCTTTCAGGGGAAACAGCCCCAGCATTTT.

The rearrangement joins TRBV7-3 to TRBJ2-5; 9 bases are a match to TRBD1. Germline V CDR1 and CDR2: SGHTA, FQGTGA. Unmatched junction bases numbered 3, after V lost 5 bases and J lost 5 bases. The CDR3 has 13 residues. CDR3 loop: CASSRGQGETQYF. The DNA of the CDR3 is TGTGCCAGCAGCCGAGGACAGGGGGAGACCCAGTACTTC.

This clone was counted a single time. The chain employs TRBV2 and TRBJ1-2; 11 positions match TRBD1. V shed 6 bases and J 8 bases; nucleotides not matched to a gene: 5. The CDR3 is 13 residues long. Germline V lookup: CDR1 SNHLY, CDR2 FYNNEI. The CDR3: CASSAGQGVGYTF. The CDR3 nucleotides are TGTGCCAGCAGCGCGGGACAGGGGGTAGGCTACACCTTC.

The genes are TRBV4-1 and TRBJ2-1, with 8 bases aligning to TRBD2. V shed 2 bases and J 5 bases; nucleotides not matched to a gene: 17. The CDR3 contains 19 residues. CDR1 and CDR2 from the germline V gene are MGHRA and YSYEKL. Written as DNA, the CDR3 is TGCGCCAGCAGCCAAAGTCACCGGGAGCTTATAGCGGGGAACAATGAGCAGTTCTTC. This codes for CASSQSHRELIAGNNEQFF.

The chain recombines TRBV9 with TRBJ2-1, with 7 bases identical to TRBD2. Per germline, CDR1 SGDLS and CDR2 YYNGEE. This CDR3 region has 17 residues. V was clipped by 3 bases and J by 0 bases; unmatched bases: 9. The CDR3: CASSARGGSNSYNEQFF. CDR3 DNA: TGTGCCAGCAGCGCGCGGGGCGGGAGTAACTCCTACAATGAGCAGTTCTTC.

About this clone: Sequence at one end of the junction differs from germline and may be a read error. The V and J genes are TRBV7-7 and TRBJ2-1; 7 bases align to TRBD2. The germline V gene has CDR1 SSHAT and CDR2 FNYEAQ (reference sequence). CDR3 length: 20 amino acids. The CDR3 spells CASNLVGRAPPGLGIDEQFF. The CDR3 region has the DNA TGTGCTAGCAACCTCGTAGGGAGGGCCCCGCCCGGACTAGGGATTGATGAGCAGTTCTTC.

This clone was seen a single time. The chain employs TRBV4-3 and TRBJ2-1; D is undetermined. Between the trimmed V and J ends, which lost 0 bases and 7 bases, there was a span of 7 bases. CDR1 and CDR2 (germline): LGHNA, YSLEER. The CDR3 totals 13 residues. DNA of the CDR3: TGCGCCAGCAGCCAAGAAGGTGGTAATGAGCAGTTCTTC. It codes for CASSQEGGNEQFF.

The chain carries TRBV28 and TRBJ1-3; D gene ambiguous. Trimming removed 5 bases at V and 3 bases at J, with 17 bases between. The germline gives CDR1 MDHEN, CDR2 SYDVKM. CDR3 length equals 16 residues. CDR3 sequence: CASSPNTPGNGNTIYF. The DNA of the CDR3 is TGTGCCAGCAGTCCAAATACACCCGGCAATGGAAACACCATATATTTT.

The chain is built from TRBV15 and TRBJ1-5; TRBD1 matches 7 bases. CDR1 and CDR2 (germline): LNHNV, YYDKDF (reference sequence). V was pared by 7 bases and J by 6 bases, with 6 bases of the junction left unmatched. The CDR3 extends over 13 amino acids. CDR3 bases: TGTGCCACCAACAGGGGAGTGGGTCAGCCCCAGCATTTT. This codes for CATNRGVGQPQHF.